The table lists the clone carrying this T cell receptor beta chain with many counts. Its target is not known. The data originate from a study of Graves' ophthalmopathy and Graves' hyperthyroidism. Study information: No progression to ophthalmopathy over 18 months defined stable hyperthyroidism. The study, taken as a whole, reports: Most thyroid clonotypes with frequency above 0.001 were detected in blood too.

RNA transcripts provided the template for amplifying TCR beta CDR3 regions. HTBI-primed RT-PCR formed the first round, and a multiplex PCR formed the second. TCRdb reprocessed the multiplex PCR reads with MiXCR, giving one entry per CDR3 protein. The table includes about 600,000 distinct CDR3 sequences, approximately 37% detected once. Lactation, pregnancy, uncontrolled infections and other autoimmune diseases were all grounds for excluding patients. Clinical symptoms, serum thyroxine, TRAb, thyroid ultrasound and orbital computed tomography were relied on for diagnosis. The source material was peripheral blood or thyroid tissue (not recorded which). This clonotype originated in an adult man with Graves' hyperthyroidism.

In nucleotides, the CDR3 is TGTGCCAGCAGCCCGGGGGACAGAAACACTGAAGCTTTCTTT. It encodes CASSPGDRNTEAFF. J is TRBJ1-1 and V is TRBV7-9; 7 bases are shared with TRBD1. Trimming took 5 bases from V and 2 from J; bases not matched to a gene: 5. CDR3 length: 14 residues. Per germline, CDR1 SEHNR and CDR2 FQNEAQ (reference sequence).